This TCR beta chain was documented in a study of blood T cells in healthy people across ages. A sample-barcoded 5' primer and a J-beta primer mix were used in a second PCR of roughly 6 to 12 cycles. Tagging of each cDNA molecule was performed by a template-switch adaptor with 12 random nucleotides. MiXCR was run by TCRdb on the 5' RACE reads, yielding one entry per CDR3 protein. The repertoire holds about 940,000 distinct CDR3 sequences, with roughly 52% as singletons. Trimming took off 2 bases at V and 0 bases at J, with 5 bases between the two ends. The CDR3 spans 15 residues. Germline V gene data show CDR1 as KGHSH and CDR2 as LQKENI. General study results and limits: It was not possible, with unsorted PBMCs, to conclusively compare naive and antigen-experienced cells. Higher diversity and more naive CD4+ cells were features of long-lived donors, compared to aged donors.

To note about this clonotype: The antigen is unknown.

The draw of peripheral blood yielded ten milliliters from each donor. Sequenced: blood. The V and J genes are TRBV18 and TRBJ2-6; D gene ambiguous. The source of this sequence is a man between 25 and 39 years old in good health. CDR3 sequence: CASSPRSSGANVLTF. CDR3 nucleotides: TGTGCCAGCTCACCAAGGTCCTCTGGGGCCAACGTCCTGACTTTC. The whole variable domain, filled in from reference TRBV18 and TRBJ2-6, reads NAGVMQNPRHLVRRRGQEARLRCSPMKGHSHVYWYRQLPEEGLKFMVYLQKENIIDESGMPKERFSAEFPKEGPSILRIQQVVRGDSAAYFCASSPRSSGANVLTFGAGSRLTVL.